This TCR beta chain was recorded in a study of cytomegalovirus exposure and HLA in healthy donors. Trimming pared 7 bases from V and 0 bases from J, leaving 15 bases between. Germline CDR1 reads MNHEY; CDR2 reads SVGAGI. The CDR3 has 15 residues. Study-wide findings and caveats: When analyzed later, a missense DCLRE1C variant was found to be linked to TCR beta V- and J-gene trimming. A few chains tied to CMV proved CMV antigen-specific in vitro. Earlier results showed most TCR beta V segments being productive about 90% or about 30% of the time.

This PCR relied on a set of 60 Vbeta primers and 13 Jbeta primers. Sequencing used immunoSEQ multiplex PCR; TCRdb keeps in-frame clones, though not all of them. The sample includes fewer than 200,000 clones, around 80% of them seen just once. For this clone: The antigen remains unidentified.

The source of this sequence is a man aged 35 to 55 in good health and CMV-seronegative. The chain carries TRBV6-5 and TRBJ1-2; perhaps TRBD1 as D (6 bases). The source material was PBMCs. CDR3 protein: CASNPSGTTNYGYTF. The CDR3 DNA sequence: TGTGCCAGCAACCCCTCCGGGACAACTAACTATGGCTACACCTTC.